The 30 T cell receptor beta chains given below trace back to one sample, sequenced in a study of identical twins. Each CDR3 protein is one row after TCRdb ran MiXCR on the 5' RACE reads. Of hundreds of thousands of distinct CDR3 sequences in the sample, approximately 20% were seen once. These data were also filed under a second study, of yellow fever vaccine responses in identical twins.

Sequencing was carried out using CD4+ T cells sorted from blood. These receptors were taken from a woman under 30 in good health.

The chain uses TRBV10-3 and TRBJ2-5; D perhaps matches TRBD2 (6 bases). CDR1 and CDR2 (germline): ENHRY, SYGVKD. V was pared by 6 bases and J by 5 bases, with 19 bases between. The CDR3 runs 15 residues. CDR3 sequence reads: CAIRRTMAGPETQYF. CDR3 bases: TGTGCCATCAGAAGGACTATGGCGGGACCCGAGACCCAGTACTTC.

This clonotype has a handful of counts. The rearrangement links TRBV12-3 or TRBV12-4 to TRBJ2-1; no reliable D call. This CDR3 contains 14 residues. V was cut by 5 bases and J by 8 bases, with 16 bases left in between. The CDR3 is CASSPARPRYEQFF. CDR3 DNA sequence: TGTGCCAGCAGTCCCGCCCGTCCTCGGTATGAGCAGTTCTTC.

This clonotype was recorded a few times. This sequence joins TRBV12-3 or TRBV12-4 and TRBJ1-2; D uncertain. The CDR3 spans 11 residues. Trimming pared 7 bases from V and 1 base from J, leaving 4 bases between. The CDR3 DNA reads as TGTGCCAGCATTGTTAACTATGGCTACACCTTC. Protein product: CASIVNYGYTF.

The J gene is TRBJ2-3, the V gene TRBV29-1; D tentatively fits TRBD1 or TRBD2 (6 bases each). Trimming removed 7 bases from V and 6 bases from J, with 17 bases in between. CDR3 length: 13 residues. The V gene's germline CDR1 is SQVTM and CDR2 ANQGSEA. The CDR3 here is CSGRGAGADTQYF. The CDR3 bases are TGCAGCGGGAGGGGAGCAGGGGCGGATACGCAGTATTTT.

The rearrangement uses TRBV11-2 and TRBJ2-5, with 8 bases matching TRBD2. This CDR3 comprises 17 residues. Germline V gene sequence: CDR1 SGHAT, CDR2 FQNNGV. J lost 0 bases, V lost 8 bases, and 14 bases had no gene match. CDR3 in DNA: TGTGCCAGCTCACGGAGGAGCGGGGGAACTAACCAAGAGACCCAGTACTTC. Protein sequence: CASSRRSGGTNQETQYF.

This clonotype has only a few counts. The V call is TRBV2, the J call TRBJ1-2, with TRBD1 as a possible D gene (6 bases). The CDR3 has 16 residues. V was shortened by 8 bases and J by 4 bases, with 23 bases between the two germline ends. Per the germline V gene, CDR1 is SNHLY and CDR2 is FYNNEI. Written as DNA, the CDR3 is TGTGCCAGCCCTTCAGATCGAAACGGACAGATCTATGGCTACACCTTC. Translating it yields CASPSDRNGQIYGYTF.

This chain links TRBV18 with TRBJ2-5, with TRBD2 matching 8 bases. CDR1 is KGHSH, CDR2 LQKENI, per germline. The CDR3 is 17 amino acids. With 0 bases clipped from V and 2 bases from J, the junction kept 8 bases outside the gene matches. CDR3 loop: CASSPPGLSGGQETQYF. The DNA for the CDR3 is TGTGCCAGCTCACCACCAGGTTTAAGCGGGGGTCAAGAGACCCAGTACTTC.

The V and J genes are TRBV29-1 and TRBJ2-1; 8 nucleotides align to TRBD2. Germline values: CDR1 SQVTM, CDR2 ANQGSEA. Trimming took 3 bases from V and 9 from J; bases not matched to a gene: 10. CDR3 size: 14 residues. The CDR3 nucleotides are TGCAGCGTTGATGTGAGCGGGAGCTGGTTTGAGCAGTTCTTC. Amino acids: CSVDVSGSWFEQFF.

Ten or more counts support this clonotype. The chain recombines TRBV20-1 with TRBJ1-2; 9 nucleotides agree with TRBD1. From germline, CDR1 is DFQATT and CDR2 SNEGSKA (reference sequence). The V gene end was trimmed by 6 bases and the J gene end by 6 bases; junction bases not matched to a gene: 11. The CDR3 runs 14 residues. CDR3 loop: CSADSGQGWNGYTF. DNA of the CDR3: TGCAGTGCCGATTCCGGACAGGGGTGGAATGGCTACACCTTC.

This sequence joins TRBV10-3 and TRBJ2-7; 11 bases map to TRBD1. Germline CDR1 reads ENHRY; CDR2 reads SYGVKD. The CDR3 runs to 12 residues. Trimming removed 6 bases from V and 13 bases from J; junction bases left unmatched: 8. This chain's CDR3 is CAISPGQGAFYV. The CDR3 DNA reads TGTGCCATCAGCCCTGGACAGGGGGCATTTTACGTC.

This chain links TRBV20-1 with TRBJ2-3; 7 nucleotides agree with TRBD1. There are 18 residues in the CDR3. Germline assignment: CDR1 DFQATT and CDR2 SNEGSKA (reference sequence). Trimming took 3 bases from V and 0 from J; bases not matched to a gene: 15. This CDR3 is CSASEPDRVRWSTDTQYF. The CDR3 nucleotides are TGCAGTGCTAGCGAACCAGACAGGGTTCGATGGAGCACAGATACGCAGTATTTT.

There are a few counts of this clonotype. The CDR3 loop is CASNDLGQSISPLHF. The CDR3 nucleotides are TGTGCCAGCAACGACCTCGGACAGTCGATTTCACCCCTCCACTTT. The V gene is TRBV5-6, the J gene TRBJ1-6, with a tentative D call TRBD1 (6 bases). The CDR3 loop spans 15 amino acids. CDR1 and CDR2 (germline): SGHDT, YYEEEE. Trimming cost V 6 bases and J 9 bases, with 19 bases left between them.

The chain combines TRBV6-5 with TRBJ2-1; D gene ambiguous. Germline loops: CDR1 MNHEY, CDR2 SVGAGI. V was pared by 5 bases and J by 10 bases, with 15 bases between. This CDR3 spans 13 amino acids. Written as DNA, the CDR3 is TGTGCCAGCAGTCACCTGGCGGAGAAAGAGCAGTTCTTC. Protein sequence: CASSHLAEKEQFF.

This clonotype was picked up a small number of times. J is TRBJ2-5 and V is TRBV18; either TRBD1 or TRBD2 may fit D (5 bases each). CDR1 and CDR2 from the germline V gene are KGHSH and LQKENI. V was clipped by 3 bases and J by 5 bases, with 10 bases between them. The CDR3 length is 13 residues. The CDR3 reads CASSPGPGETQYF. The CDR3 nucleotides are TGTGCCAGCTCACCGGGACCGGGGGAGACCCAGTACTTC.

The chain joins TRBV28 to TRBJ1-1; unclear D gene. Germline-derived CDR1 and CDR2 are MDHEN and SYDVKM. V dropped 7 bases and J dropped 1 base, with 16 bases sitting between them. The CDR3 sequence is 15 residues long. The CDR3 coding sequence is TGTGCCAGCAAAAAATCGGGCACTGGGAACACTGAAGCTTTCTTT. This sequence encodes CASKKSGTGNTEAFF. The full variable domain, in which reference TRBV28 and TRBJ1-1 provide the parts outside the CDR3, is DVKVTQSSRYLVKRTGEKVFLECVQDMDHENMFWYRQDPGLGLRLIYFSYDVKMKEKGDIPEGYSVSREKKERFSLILESASTNQTSMYLCASKKSGTGNTEAFFGQGTRLTVV.

The rearrangement joins TRBV15 to TRBJ2-5; D call uncertain. This CDR3 is built from 13 residues. V dropped 3 bases and J dropped 4 bases, with 9 bases sitting between them. The germline V gene has CDR1 LNHNV and CDR2 YYDKDF (reference sequence). The CDR3 DNA reads as TGTGCCACCAGCAGCCACGTAGGAGAGACCCAGTACTTC. This translates into CATSSHVGETQYF.

This clonotype came up a few times. The chain carries TRBV6-5 and TRBJ1-6; D unclear. Germline loops: CDR1 MNHEY, CDR2 SVGAGI. The V gene lost 2 bases and the J gene lost 7 bases, with 15 bases spanning the gap. The CDR3 length is 16 residues. The CDR3 nucleotides are TGTGCCAGCAGTTACGGCGGCACCTCTTGGAATTCACCCCTCCACTTT. This gives the protein CASSYGGTSWNSPLHF.

The chain uses TRBV7-8 and TRBJ2-7; D call uncertain. The CDR3 is made up of 13 amino acids. Germline V CDR1 and CDR2: SGHVS, FQNEAQ. With 2 bases removed from V and 3 bases from J, the gap between germline ends came to 8 bases. The CDR3 reads CASSLYRLYEQYF. The CDR3 DNA reads TGTGCCAGCAGCTTATACAGACTCTACGAGCAGTACTTC. Supplemented by reference TRBV7-8 and TRBJ2-7, the full variable domain reads GAGVSQSPRYKVAKRGQDVALRCDPISGHVSLFWYQQALGQGPEFLTYFQNEAQLDKSGLPSDRFFAERPEGSVSTLKIQRTQQEDSAVYLCASSLYRLYEQYFGPGTRLTVT.

There are a few counts of this clonotype. The chain uses TRBV7-9 and TRBJ2-2; D call uncertain. V gave up 2 bases and J gave up 6 bases, with 7 bases separating them. This CDR3 has 13 amino acids. Germline V gene lookup returns CDR1 SEHNR and CDR2 FQNEAQ (reference sequence). The CDR3 protein is CASSLIVSGELFF. CDR3 DNA sequence: TGTGCCAGCAGCTTAATTGTGTCCGGGGAGCTGTTTTTT.

This clonotype has just a few counts. The V call is TRBV4-1, the J call TRBJ2-3; 8 bases are a match to TRBD2. The CDR3 runs to 16 residues. Trimming at V came to 1 base and at J to 0 bases, leaving 3 bases not matched to a gene. Germline V CDR1 and CDR2: MGHRA, YSYEKL. The CDR3, as DNA: TGCGCCAGCAGCCAAGGCGCGGGGGGCAGCACAGATACGCAGTATTTT. Protein sequence: CASSQGAGGSTDTQYF.

This clonotype was seen only a few times. V gene TRBV4-2 combines with J gene TRBJ2-1; D gene ambiguous. The CDR3 totals 16 residues. CDR1 is LGHNA and CDR2 is YNFKEQ in the germline V gene. V shed 0 bases and J shed 9 bases, with 18 bases lying between them. In DNA form, the CDR3 reads TGTGCCAGCAGCCAAGATTTGGCGGCAAATTGGGGTGAGCAGTTCTTC. It translates to CASSQDLAANWGEQFF.

The CDR3 DNA sequence: TGCGCCAGCAGCTTGGCCGGACTAGCGGGAGAGGGAGATACGCAGTATTTT. Amino acids: CASSLAGLAGEGDTQYF. The genes are TRBV5-1 and TRBJ2-3, with 13 bases lining up with TRBD2. The CDR3 covers 17 residues. V was pared by 0 bases and J by 5 bases, with 6 bases of the junction left unmatched. Germline lookup yields CDR1 SGHRS and CDR2 YFSETQ.

This clonotype was observed at least ten times. This chain uses TRBV3-1 with TRBJ1-4; D ambiguous. Per germline, CDR1 LGHDT and CDR2 YNNKEL (reference sequence). The CDR3 is made up of 13 amino acids. Trimming stripped 3 bases from V and 7 bases from J, with 9 bases between. For the CDR3, the DNA is TGTGCCAGCAGCCAGCGGTCCAGTGAAAAACTGTTTTTT. Its translation is CASSQRSSEKLFF.

The chain couples TRBV6-5 to TRBJ2-3, with D tentatively TRBD1 (5 bases). Trimming cost V 8 bases and J 2 bases, with 8 bases left between them. The CDR3 length is 12 residues. CDR1 is MNHEY, CDR2 SVGAGI, per germline. CDR3 sequence reads: CASGASTDTQYF. The CDR3 DNA follows: TGTGCCAGCGGGGCCTCCACAGATACGCAGTATTTT.

This chain joins TRBV6-1 and TRBJ1-1; 7 bases match TRBD1. J gave up 2 bases and V 8 bases, and 5 bases lay outside the gene matches. The CDR3 runs to 13 residues. Germline V gene lookup returns CDR1 MNHNS and CDR2 SASEGT. CDR3 loop: CASAGTVNTEAFF. In nucleotides, the CDR3 is TGTGCCAGCGCCGGGACAGTTAACACTGAAGCTTTCTTT.

This clonotype was counted a single time. This chain connects TRBV20-1 to TRBJ2-1; 8 bases line up with TRBD2. Losses at the gene ends were 6 bases for V and 13 bases for J; bases not matched to a gene: 11. Germline CDR1 reads DFQATT; CDR2 reads SNEGSKA (reference sequence). CDR3 length equals 12 residues. The CDR3 nucleotides read TGCAGTGCCCCGGTTTTAGCGGGGATTCAGTTCTTC. Translated, it gives CSAPVLAGIQFF.

The chain has TRBV21-1 and TRBJ2-1; no DNA check was done on the table's D call, TRBD2. TRBV21-1 is a pseudogene. This CDR3 has 16 amino acids. The CDR3 is CASSNRSLAGHNEQFF. For the CDR3, the DNA is TGTGCCAGCAGCAATCGTTCACTAGCGGGACACAATGAGCAGTTCTTC.

This clonotype turned up a few times. The rearrangement joins TRBV12-3 or TRBV12-4 to TRBJ2-5; the match to TRBD1 covers 11 bases. V trimming: 5 bases; J trimming: 1 base; junction bases outside the gene matches: 6. The CDR3 totals 16 residues. The chain's CDR3 is CASSPRDRGVQETQYF. Here the CDR3 DNA reads TGTGCCAGCAGTCCAAGGGACAGGGGGGTCCAAGAGACCCAGTACTTC.

V and J are TRBV2 and TRBJ1-1, with D possibly matching TRBD1 (5 bases). Looked up from germline, CDR1 is SNHLY and CDR2 is FYNNEI. V lost 5 bases and J lost 3, with 13 bases in between. The CDR3 is 14 amino acids. The CDR3 bases are TGTGCCAGCAGTACGCAGGGAGATTACACTGAAGCTTTCTTT. Residues: CASSTQGDYTEAFF.

This clonotype was counted only a few times. This chain connects TRBV4-1 to TRBJ2-5; no reliable D call. Per the germline V gene, CDR1 is MGHRA and CDR2 is YSYEKL. Trimming cost V 0 bases and J 4 bases, with 9 bases left between them. This CDR3 is 14 amino acids long. The CDR3, as DNA: TGCGCCAGCAGCCAAGATGGCAACAGAGAGACCCAGTACTTC. It translates to CASSQDGNRETQYF.